This TCR beta chain was found in a study of technical replicates of blood from a handful of donors. Measured with immunoSEQ multiplex PCR; TCRdb has only the in-frame clones, and not every one. Counted here are tens of thousands of clones, approximately 78% occurring once; the ten biggest clones make up around 4%. The CDR3 length is 12 residues. The V gene end was trimmed by 1 base and the J gene end by 11 bases; junction bases not matched to a gene: 7. Germline CDR1 reads GTSNPN; CDR2 reads SVGIG (reference sequence). The sequence derives from a human donor in good health. Some clones in this sample may be carry-over from other donors' samples. J is TRBJ1-1 and V is TRBV30; 7 nucleotides line up with TRBD1. Material: PBMCs. The CDR3 region is CAWSANDRAAFF. CDR3 sequence (DNA): TGTGCCTGGAGTGCGAATGACAGGGCCGCTTTCTTT.